The source of this TCR beta chain is a study of blood T cell repertoires in COVID-19. Across the whole study: Samples came from the United States, Italy and Spain, spanning acute and convalescent COVID-19. In each case, the material was cDNA or gDNA derived from T cells, B-cell-depleted T cells, or PBMCs.

The CDR3 sequence is 15 residues long. Trimming shortened V by 1 base and J by 3 bases, and 12 bases separated the two germline ends. The germline V gene encodes CDR1 GTSNPN and CDR2 SVGIG (reference sequence). In the source study's methods: By means of reference gene primer amplification, nucleated cell counts were estimated. Assay used: immunoSEQ multiplex PCR; TCRdb lists only in-frame clones, some missing. V, J and clone size reflect that table, while D and trimming were determined from the DNA. This repertoire shows about 260,000 clones, about 90% found once; its top ten account for more than 1.3%.

This sequence was found in a middle-aged woman who had recovered from COVID-19. The chain employs TRBV30 and TRBJ1-4; D may be TRBD1 (6 bases). Sequencing input: peripheral blood. The DNA of the CDR3 is TGTGCCTGGAGTGGGTCGGCAGGGGCTAATGAAAAACTGTTTTTT. It is translated as CAWSGSAGANEKLFF. The full variable domain, its missing parts supplied by reference TRBV30 and TRBJ1-4, is SQTIHQWPATLVQPVGSPLSLECTVEGTSNPNLYWYRQAAGRGLQLLFYSVGIGQISSEVPQNLSASRPQDRQFILSSKKLLLSDSGFYLCAWSGSAGANEKLFFGSGTQLSVL.